Below, 32 T cell receptor beta chains from the same sample are listed, as sequenced in a study of blood T cell repertoires in COVID-19. Sequencing used immunoSEQ multiplex PCR; TCRdb keeps in-frame clones, though not all of them. The repertoire holds about 120,000 clones, 65% to 90% seen once, with about 12% in the top ten. The sequenced sample was peripheral blood. All receptors derive from a human donor in a cohort sampled during active COVID-19.

The V and J genes are TRBV5-1 and TRBJ2-2, with D perhaps TRBD2 (6 bases). This CDR3 has 15 residues. V gave up 4 bases and J gave up 7 bases, with 17 bases separating them. Germline loops: CDR1 SGHRS, CDR2 YFSETQ. The CDR3 region is CASSEGPFSGGELFF. In DNA form, the CDR3 reads TGCGCCAGCAGCGAGGGACCATTTAGCGGCGGGGAGCTGTTTTTT.

Concerning this clone: Other DNA sequences in the sample encode the same CDR3. CDR3 DNA: TGCGCCAGCAGCCAGGGAGCGGGGGGCCACAATGAGCAGTTCTTC. Translation: CASSQGAGGHNEQFF. The chain combines TRBV4-3 with TRBJ2-1; 9 nucleotides align to TRBD2. Per germline, CDR1 LGHNA and CDR2 YSLEER. The CDR3 loop spans 15 amino acids. V was clipped by 3 bases and J by 5 bases; unmatched bases: 5.

The CDR3 loop reads CASSDFQSYEQYF. The CDR3 coding sequence is TGTGCCAGCAGTGACTTTCAGTCCTACGAGCAGTACTTC. V usage is TRBV2 and J usage is TRBJ2-7; D remains ambiguous. In germline, CDR1 is SNHLY, CDR2 FYNNEI. Trimming took 3 bases from V and 1 from J, leaving 7 bases between them. This CDR3 contains 13 residues. Full variable domain (missing parts from reference TRBV2 and TRBJ2-7): EPEVTQTPSHQVTQMGQEVILRCVPISNHLYFYWYRQILGQKVEFLVSFYNNEISEKSEIFDDQFSVERPDGSNFTLKIRSTKLEDSAMYFCASSDFQSYEQYFGPGTRLTVT.

V gene TRBV9 combines with J gene TRBJ2-5; tentative D call: TRBD2 (5 bases). Trimming took off 4 bases at V and 5 bases at J, with 21 bases between the two ends. From germline, CDR1 is SGDLS and CDR2 YYNGEE. The CDR3 length is 16 residues. This chain's CDR3 is CASSPPRNYRGETQYF. DNA for the CDR3: TGTGCCAGCAGCCCCCCCCGTAATTATCGAGGGGAGACCCAGTACTTC.

The rearrangement links TRBV5-4 to TRBJ2-7, with D possibly being TRBD2 (6 bases). Germline CDR1 and CDR2: SGHNT and YYREEE (reference sequence). This CDR3 contains 13 residues. Deletions cut 2 bases from V and 12 bases from J, with 18 bases between. The CDR3 here is CASSFDAGEVPYF. The CDR3 DNA sequence: TGTGCCAGCAGCTTCGACGCCGGGGAGGTTCCGTACTTC.

This chain uses TRBV7-9 with TRBJ2-1, with 9 bases lining up with TRBD2. Germline lookup yields CDR1 SEHNR and CDR2 FQNEAQ (reference sequence). Germline trimming cut 5 bases from V and 4 bases from J; bases unmatched to any gene: 6. The CDR3 loop spans 15 amino acids. The CDR3 DNA reads TGTGCCAGCAGCCTTAGCGGGGGACGATACAATGAGCAGTTCTTC. It translates to CASSLSGGRYNEQFF.

The rearrangement links TRBV3-1 (or the pseudogene TRBV3-2) to TRBJ2-1; 15 positions agree with TRBD2. The CDR3 is 18 amino acids. The V and J ends lost 4 bases and 1 base, in that order; junction bases with no gene match: 5. CDR1 and CDR2 (germline): LGHDT, YNNKEL (reference sequence). The CDR3 DNA reads as TGTGCCAGCAGCCCCAAGGGACTAGCGGGGGGTTCCTACAATGAGCAGTTCTTC. This encodes CASSPKGLAGGSYNEQFF.

The J gene is TRBJ1-6, the V gene TRBV6-5, with 10 bases matching TRBD1. This CDR3 region has 14 residues. V was clipped by 4 bases and J by 10 bases; unmatched bases: 4. Per germline, CDR1 MNHEY and CDR2 SVGAGI. CDR3 loop: CASSSDRGLSPLHF. Written as DNA, the CDR3 is TGTGCCAGCAGTTCAGACAGGGGGCTGTCACCCCTCCACTTT.

This sequence joins TRBV7-2 and TRBJ2-1; the match to TRBD2 covers 9 bases. This CDR3 is 16 amino acids long. The V gene end was trimmed by 2 bases and the J gene end by 8 bases; junction bases not matched to a gene: 10. Germline lookup yields CDR1 SGHTA and CDR2 FQGNSA. The CDR3 DNA sequence: TGTGCCAGCAGCTTAAGTAGGCTAGCGGGGTCTCATGAGCAGTTCTTC. It codes for CASSLSRLAGSHEQFF. Supplemented by reference TRBV7-2 and TRBJ2-1, the full variable domain reads GAGVSQSPSNKVTEKGKDVELRCDPISGHTALYWYRQSLGQGLEFLIYFQGNSAPDKSGLPSDRFSAERTGGSVSTLTIQRTQQEDSAVYLCASSLSRLAGSHEQFFGPGTRLTVL.

The genes are TRBV20-1 and TRBJ1-1; no clear D gene. Trimming left V 3 bases short and J 4 bases short, with 6 bases between. The CDR3 loop spans 11 amino acids. Germline CDR1 reads DFQATT; CDR2 reads SNEGSKA (reference sequence). This CDR3 is CSARELTEAFF. Here the CDR3 DNA reads TGCAGTGCTAGGGAGCTCACTGAAGCTTTCTTT.

The chain is built from TRBV19 and TRBJ1-2; possible D gene TRBD1, 5 bases. V was clipped by 7 bases and J by 7 bases, with 22 bases between them. The CDR3 sequence is 15 residues long. Germline-derived CDR1 and CDR2 are LNHDA and SQIVND (reference sequence). As DNA, the CDR3 is TGTGCCAGTACCCCGACCATTTTTGGCGGGGCTGGCTACACCTTC. Its protein product is CASTPTIFGGAGYTF.

The chain links TRBV5-1 to TRBJ2-3; no reliable D call. Trimming shortened V by 8 bases and J by 2 bases, and 18 bases separated the two germline ends. Germline CDR1 reads SGHRS; CDR2 reads YFSETQ. The CDR3 sequence is 15 residues long. CDR3 sequence reads: CASSREADATDTQYF. The CDR3, as DNA: TGCGCCAGTAGCAGAGAGGCAGACGCCACAGATACGCAGTATTTT. The variable domain in full, with the rest retrieved from reference TRBV5-1 and TRBJ2-3, is KAGVTQTPRYLIKTRGQQVTLSCSPISGHRSVSWYQQTPGQGLQFLFEYFSETQRNKGNFPGRFSGRQFSNSRSEMNVSTLELGDSALYLCASSREADATDTQYFGPGTRLTVL.

The V call is TRBV24-1, the J call TRBJ2-1, with 7 bases identical to TRBD2. Germline CDR1 is KGHDR and CDR2 is SFDVKD. Germline trimming cut 12 bases from V and 0 bases from J; bases unmatched to any gene: 10. The CDR3 has 15 residues. The CDR3 DNA reads as TGTGCCGTGGGCGGTCGGGGGGACTCCTACAATGAGCAGTTCTTC. It specifies CAVGGRGDSYNEQFF.

There are many counts of this clone. This chain joins TRBV5-1 and TRBJ1-6, with a possible D match to TRBD1 (5 bases). V shed 5 bases and J shed 2 bases, with 14 bases lying between them. The CDR3 covers 16 residues. Germline V gives CDR1 SGHRS, CDR2 YFSETQ. The CDR3 nucleotides are TGCGCCAGCAGACCCGCGGGAGGGGCCTATAATTCACCCCTCCACTTT. This translates into CASRPAGGAYNSPLHF.

This sequence joins TRBV19 and TRBJ2-5, with D unclear. Trimming removed 6 bases at V and 5 bases at J, with 7 bases between. The CDR3 loop spans 11 amino acids. CDR1 and CDR2 (germline): LNHDA, SQIVND (reference sequence). CDR3 coding DNA: TGTGCCAGTAGCGAAGCGGAGACCCAGTACTTC. It is translated as CASSEAETQYF.

The sample holds a few counts of this clone. This sequence joins TRBV6-6 and TRBJ2-7, with TRBD1 matching 8 bases. The ends lost 4 bases at V and 7 bases at J; junction bases unmatched: 9. This CDR3 comprises 14 residues. From germline, CDR1 is MNHNY and CDR2 SVGAGI (reference sequence). This CDR3 reads CASSSPGQGFEQYF. As DNA, the CDR3 is TGTGCCAGCAGTTCACCCGGACAGGGCTTTGAGCAGTACTTC.

The chain is built from TRBV10-2 and TRBJ2-1; 7 bases match TRBD1. CDR1 WSHSY and CDR2 SAAADI come from the germline V gene. The CDR3 runs 16 residues. With V trimmed by 5 bases and J by 2 bases, 9 bases remained unmatched. The CDR3 is CASSLQGPRTYNEQFF. Written as DNA, the CDR3 is TGCGCCAGCAGTTTACAGGGGCCCCGAACCTACAATGAGCAGTTCTTC.

The chain is built from TRBV6-2 or TRBV6-3 and TRBJ1-1; 11 nucleotides align to TRBD1. J gave up 7 bases and V 6 bases, and 7 bases lay outside the gene matches. Germline assignment: CDR1 MNHEY and CDR2 SVGEGT. This CDR3 spans 14 amino acids. The CDR3 sequence: CASSQGQGAGEAFF. The CDR3 coding sequence is TGTGCCAGCAGCCAAGGACAGGGGGCTGGTGAAGCTTTCTTT.

V gene TRBV10-1 combines with J gene TRBJ2-3; the D is unclear. Germline V gene sequence: CDR1 WNHNN, CDR2 SYGVQD (reference sequence). The length of the CDR3 is 12 residues. Trimming shortened V by 4 bases and J by 6 bases, and 8 bases separated the two germline ends. CDR3: CASSAGTDTQYF. DNA of the CDR3: TGCGCCAGCAGTGCAGGTACCGATACGCAGTATTTT.

The chain recombines TRBV5-1 with TRBJ1-4; D call uncertain. CDR3 length equals 13 residues. Trimming took off 4 bases at V and 5 bases at J, with 9 bases between the two ends. The germline gives CDR1 SGHRS, CDR2 YFSETQ. The CDR3 DNA follows: TGCGCCAGCAGCCCGGGAGAGAATGAAAAACTGTTTTTT. Protein product: CASSPGENEKLFF.

This sequence joins TRBV4-1 and TRBJ1-1, with D unresolved. Germline V gene data show CDR1 as MGHRA and CDR2 as YSYEKL. The length of the CDR3 is 14 residues. V dropped 1 base and J dropped 3 bases, with 9 bases sitting between them. The CDR3 loop reads CASSQGGRHTEAFF. For the CDR3, the DNA is TGCGCCAGCAGCCAAGGAGGGCGGCACACTGAAGCTTTCTTT.

V gene TRBV4-1 combines with J gene TRBJ2-1; D remains ambiguous. V lost 1 base to trimming and J lost 6 bases, with 7 bases between them. Germline values: CDR1 MGHRA, CDR2 YSYEKL. The CDR3 runs to 13 residues. The CDR3 region has the DNA TGCGCCAGCAGCCAAGTACGCAGCAATGAGCAGTTCTTC. This encodes CASSQVRSNEQFF.

This rearrangement joins TRBV19 to TRBJ1-4; D not certain. The V end was cut by 5 bases, the J end by 8 bases, with 18 bases between. The CDR3 is made up of 15 amino acids. The germline CDR1 and CDR2 sequences are LNHDA and SQIVND (reference sequence). The CDR3 coding sequence is TGTGCCAGTAGTGCGGAACAGTTACGGAGGGAAAAACTGTTTTTT. It is translated as CASSAEQLRREKLFF.

The CDR3 protein is CASSRSLGPDRTDTQYF. The CDR3 nucleotides are TGTGCCAGCAGCCGTTCCCTGGGGCCAGACCGCACAGATACGCAGTATTTT. V is TRBV11-2 and J is TRBJ2-3; perhaps TRBD1 as D (5 bases). Trimming took off 5 bases at V and 1 base at J, with 19 bases between the two ends. The CDR3 is 17 residues long. In germline, CDR1 is SGHAT, CDR2 FQNNGV.

This clone was seen just once. This chain connects TRBV25-1 to TRBJ2-5; TRBD1 is a possible D gene (5 bases). The germline CDR1 and CDR2 sequences are MGHDK and SYGVNS. V lost 4 bases and J 5 bases, leaving 14 bases between the germline ends. The CDR3 loop spans 14 amino acids. For the CDR3, the DNA is TGTGCCAGCAGTGGAACTACAGGTTCCGAGACCCAGTACTTC. Protein product: CASSGTTGSETQYF.

This clone was counted a single time. The chain employs TRBV4-1 and TRBJ2-5, with a weak D call TRBD1 (5 bases). This CDR3 comprises 14 residues. V dropped 0 bases and J dropped 5 bases, with 10 bases sitting between them. The germline CDR1 and CDR2 sequences are MGHRA and YSYEKL. The CDR3 DNA is TGCGCCAGCAGCCAAGATCAAGGGGATGAGACCCAGTACTTC. This encodes CASSQDQGDETQYF.

V and J are TRBV2 and TRBJ2-3, with TRBD2 matching 12 bases. This CDR3 contains 15 residues. After removal of 5 bases from V and 4 bases from J, the junction contained 4 bases not matched to a gene. Germline CDR1 SNHLY, CDR2 FYNNEI. The CDR3 here is CASSPRTSGADTQYF. The CDR3 region has the DNA TGTGCCAGCAGTCCACGGACTAGCGGGGCAGATACGCAGTATTTT.

The rearrangement links TRBV7-6 to TRBJ1-1, with 7 positions matching TRBD1. In germline, CDR1 is SGHVS, CDR2 FNYEAQ. This CDR3 spans 15 amino acids. Trimming at V came to 2 bases and at J to 5 bases, leaving 8 bases not matched to a gene. The CDR3 DNA follows: TGTGCCAGCAGCTTAAAGGAGACAGGGATGACTGAAGCTTTCTTT. Translated: CASSLKETGMTEAFF.

This chain connects TRBV11-2 to TRBJ2-7; possibly TRBD2 for D (7 bases). The germline V and J ends were trimmed by 2 bases and 3 bases, with 14 bases remaining between them. The CDR3 runs to 15 residues. Germline assignment: CDR1 SGHAT and CDR2 FQNNGV. The CDR3, as DNA: TGTGCCAGCAGCTTATGGAGGGGGGGTTACTACGAGCAGTACTTC. Residues: CASSLWRGGYYEQYF.

The gene calls are TRBV19 and TRBJ2-1, with 8 bases that match TRBD2. CDR1 LNHDA and CDR2 SQIVND come from the germline V gene (reference sequence). J lost 5 bases, V lost 7 bases, and 7 bases had no gene match. This CDR3 has 14 amino acids. CDR3 loop: CASIAGGTNNEQFF. Here the CDR3 DNA reads TGTGCCAGTATCGCGGGGGGAACAAACAATGAGCAGTTCTTC.

The rearrangement uses TRBV19 and TRBJ2-2; 12 bases line up with TRBD2. This CDR3 contains 16 residues. The V segment lost 5 bases and the J segment 5 bases; nucleotides outside the gene matches: 6. CDR1 and CDR2 (germline): LNHDA, SQIVND (reference sequence). The CDR3 nucleotides are TGTGCCAGTAGTCCACGACTAGCGGGGGAGACCGGGGAGCTGTTTTTT. Protein: CASSPRLAGETGELFF.

This chain connects TRBV28 to TRBJ2-2; possible D gene TRBD2, 6 bases. Germline CDR1 and CDR2: MDHEN and SYDVKM. V lost 1 base and J lost 5, with 11 bases in between. The CDR3 is 15 residues long. The CDR3 region is CASSLFREITGELFF. CDR3 sequence (DNA): TGTGCCAGCAGTTTATTTCGGGAGATAACCGGGGAGCTGTTTTTT.